The sample holds many counts of the clone carrying this T cell receptor (beta chain). Construction of TCR beta libraries relied on iRepertoire HTBI primers and on Arm-PCR targeting CDR3 regions. Via MiXCR, TCRdb re-called the multiplex PCR reads, giving one row per CDR3 protein. This sample has 350,000 to 450,000 distinct CDR3 sequences, with approximately 15% found just once. These data come from a study of regulatory T cells in long-lasting Graves disease. Time point specified: newly diagnosed GD, antithyroid drugs for less than 3 months. TCR sequences were obtained from RNA taken from PBMCs. The germline V and J ends were trimmed by 3 bases and 5 bases, with 13 bases remaining between them. The length of the CDR3 is 14 residues. The sample was also reused in another study, on T cells in Graves' hyperthyroidism and ophthalmopathy.

The V and J genes are TRBV12-3 or TRBV12-4 and TRBJ2-5; no clear D gene. The sequence derives from a woman in her thirties or forties with Graves disease. The sample consisted of peripheral blood mononuclear cells (PBMCs), taken at new diagnosis, from a patient treated with antithyroid drugs. The CDR3 coding sequence is TGTGCCAGCAGTTTGTCATCGATTCGGGAGACCCAGTACTTC. Amino acids: CASSLSSIRETQYF.